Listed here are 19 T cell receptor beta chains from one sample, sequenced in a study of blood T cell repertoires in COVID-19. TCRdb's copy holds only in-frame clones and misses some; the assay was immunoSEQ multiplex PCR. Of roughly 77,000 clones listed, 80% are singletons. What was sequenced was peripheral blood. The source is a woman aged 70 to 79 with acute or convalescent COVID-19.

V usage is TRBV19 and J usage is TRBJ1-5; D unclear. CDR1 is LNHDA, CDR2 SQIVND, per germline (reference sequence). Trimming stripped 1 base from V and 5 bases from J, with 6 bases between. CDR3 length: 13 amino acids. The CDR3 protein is CASSIVADQPQHF. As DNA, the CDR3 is TGTGCCAGTAGTATAGTCGCGGATCAGCCCCAGCATTTT.

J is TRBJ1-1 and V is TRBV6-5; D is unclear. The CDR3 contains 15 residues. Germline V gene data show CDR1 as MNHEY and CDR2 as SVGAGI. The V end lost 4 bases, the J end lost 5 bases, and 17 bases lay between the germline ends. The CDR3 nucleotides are TGTGCCAGCAGTTTTGGTTACCGGGGAACGACTGAAGCTTTCTTT. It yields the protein CASSFGYRGTTEAFF.

The CDR3 protein is CASSPSGRTAGETQYF. Written as DNA, the CDR3 is TGTGCCAGCAGCCCCTCGGGGAGGACAGCGGGGGAGACCCAGTACTTC. The gene calls are TRBV7-2 and TRBJ2-5; possible D gene TRBD2, 7 bases. The length of the CDR3 is 16 residues. Trimming pared 5 bases from V and 5 bases from J, leaving 21 bases between. CDR1 and CDR2 from the germline V gene are SGHTA and FQGNSA.

CDR3 nucleotides: TGTGCCAGCAGCCGAAAGAGAGAGAACACTGAAGCTTTCTTT. This gives the protein CASSRKRENTEAFF. This rearrangement joins TRBV7-9 to TRBJ1-1; D not resolved. CDR3 size: 14 residues. V dropped 5 bases and J dropped 1 base, with 11 bases sitting between them. The germline gives CDR1 SEHNR, CDR2 FQNEAQ (reference sequence).

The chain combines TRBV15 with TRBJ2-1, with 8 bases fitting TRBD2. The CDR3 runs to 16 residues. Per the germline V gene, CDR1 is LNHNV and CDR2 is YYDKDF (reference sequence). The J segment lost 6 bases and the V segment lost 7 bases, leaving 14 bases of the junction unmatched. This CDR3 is CATTVRGGRRGNEQFF. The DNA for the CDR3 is TGTGCCACCACGGTACGGGGGGGCCGACGGGGCAATGAGCAGTTCTTC.

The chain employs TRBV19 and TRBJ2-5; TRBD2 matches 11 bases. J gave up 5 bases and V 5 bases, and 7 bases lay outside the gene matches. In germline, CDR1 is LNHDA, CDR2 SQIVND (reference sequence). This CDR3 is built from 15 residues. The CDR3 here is CASSATSSGRETQYF. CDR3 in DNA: TGTGCCAGTAGTGCAACTTCTAGCGGGAGGGAGACCCAGTACTTC.

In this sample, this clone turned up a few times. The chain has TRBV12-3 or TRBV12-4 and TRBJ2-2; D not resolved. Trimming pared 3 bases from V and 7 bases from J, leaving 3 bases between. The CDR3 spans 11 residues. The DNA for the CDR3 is TGTGCCAGCAGTTTCGGCGGGGAGCTGTTTTTT. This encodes CASSFGGELFF.

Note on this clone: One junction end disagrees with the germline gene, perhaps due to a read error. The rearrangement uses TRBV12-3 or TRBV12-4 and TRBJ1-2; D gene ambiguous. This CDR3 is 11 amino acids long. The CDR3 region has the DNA TGTGCCAGCAGTTCCGGGAAGGCAAGAGTTTTC. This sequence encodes CASSSGKARVF.

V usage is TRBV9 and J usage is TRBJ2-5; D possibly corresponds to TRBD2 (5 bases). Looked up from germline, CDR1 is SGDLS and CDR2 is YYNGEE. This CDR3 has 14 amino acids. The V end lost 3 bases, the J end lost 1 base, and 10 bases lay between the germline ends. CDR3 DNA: TGTGCCAGCAGCGGGGCCGGGGTCCAAGAGACCCAGTACTTC. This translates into CASSGAGVQETQYF.

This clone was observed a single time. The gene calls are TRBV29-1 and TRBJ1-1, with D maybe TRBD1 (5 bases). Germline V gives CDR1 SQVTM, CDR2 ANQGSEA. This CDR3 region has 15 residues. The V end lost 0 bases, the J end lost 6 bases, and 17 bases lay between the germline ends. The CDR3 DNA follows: TGCAGCGTTGAAGATCCACGGGGGTATGGGTCTGAAGCTTTCTTT. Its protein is CSVEDPRGYGSEAFF.

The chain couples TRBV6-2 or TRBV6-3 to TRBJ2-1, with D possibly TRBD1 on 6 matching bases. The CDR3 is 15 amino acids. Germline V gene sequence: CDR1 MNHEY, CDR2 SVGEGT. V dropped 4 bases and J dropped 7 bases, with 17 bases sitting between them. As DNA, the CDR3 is TGTGCCAGCAGTTCCCGATTGGTGGGGGCGAATGAGCAGTTCTTC. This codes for CASSSRLVGANEQFF.

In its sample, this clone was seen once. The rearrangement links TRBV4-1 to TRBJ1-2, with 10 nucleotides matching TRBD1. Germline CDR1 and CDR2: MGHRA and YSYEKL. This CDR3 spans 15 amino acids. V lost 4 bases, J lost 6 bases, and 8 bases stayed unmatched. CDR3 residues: CASSPPPGQGDGYTF. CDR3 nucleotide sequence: TGCGCCAGCAGCCCACCCCCCGGACAGGGGGATGGCTACACCTTC.

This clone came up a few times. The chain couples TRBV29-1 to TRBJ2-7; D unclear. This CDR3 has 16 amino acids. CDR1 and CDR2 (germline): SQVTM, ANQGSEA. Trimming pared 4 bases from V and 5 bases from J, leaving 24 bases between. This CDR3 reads CSVVKALGVLENEQYF. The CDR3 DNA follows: TGCAGCGTTGTCAAGGCCCTAGGAGTTCTCGAGAACGAGCAGTACTTC.

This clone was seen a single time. The chain's CDR3 is CASSSRQGANPYEQYF. The CDR3 DNA reads as TGTGCCAGCAGCTCTAGACAGGGGGCTAACCCCTACGAGCAGTACTTC. This chain joins TRBV11-3 and TRBJ2-7; TRBD1 agrees at 10 bases. This CDR3 is built from 16 residues. The germline gives CDR1 SGHNT, CDR2 YENEEA. After removal of 4 bases from V and 2 bases from J, the junction contained 8 bases not matched to a gene.

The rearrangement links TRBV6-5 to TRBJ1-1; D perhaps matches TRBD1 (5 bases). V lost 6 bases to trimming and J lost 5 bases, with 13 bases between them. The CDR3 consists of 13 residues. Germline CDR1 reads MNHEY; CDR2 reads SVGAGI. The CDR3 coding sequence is TGTGCCAGCAGCCCCCGGGGGGAGACTGAAGCTTTCTTT. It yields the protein CASSPRGETEAFF.

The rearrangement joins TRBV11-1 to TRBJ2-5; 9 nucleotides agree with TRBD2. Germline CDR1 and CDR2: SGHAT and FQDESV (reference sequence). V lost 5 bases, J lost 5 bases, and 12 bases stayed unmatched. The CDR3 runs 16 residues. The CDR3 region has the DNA TGTGCCAGCAGCCCACCCATGCGGGGGGGCTCGGAGACCCAGTACTTC. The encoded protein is CASSPPMRGGSETQYF.

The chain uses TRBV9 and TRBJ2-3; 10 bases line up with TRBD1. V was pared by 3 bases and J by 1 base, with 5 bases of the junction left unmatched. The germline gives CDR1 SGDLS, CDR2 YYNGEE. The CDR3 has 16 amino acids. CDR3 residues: CASSAAGTGGTDTQYF. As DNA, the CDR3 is TGTGCCAGCAGCGCCGCTGGGACAGGGGGCACAGATACGCAGTATTTT.

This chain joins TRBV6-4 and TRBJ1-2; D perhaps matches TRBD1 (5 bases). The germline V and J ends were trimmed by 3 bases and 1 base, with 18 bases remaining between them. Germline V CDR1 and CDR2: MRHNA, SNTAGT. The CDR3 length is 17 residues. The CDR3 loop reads CASSETAGNLRNYGYTF. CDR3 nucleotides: TGTGCCAGCAGTGAGACGGCAGGGAATTTACGTAACTATGGCTACACCTTC.

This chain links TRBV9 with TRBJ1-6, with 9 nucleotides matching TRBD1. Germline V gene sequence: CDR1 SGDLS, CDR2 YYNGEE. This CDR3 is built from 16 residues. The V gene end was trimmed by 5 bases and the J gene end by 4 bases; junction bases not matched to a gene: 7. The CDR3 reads CASRQGADHYNSPLHF. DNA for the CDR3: TGTGCCAGCAGACAGGGGGCTGATCATTATAATTCACCCCTCCACTTT.